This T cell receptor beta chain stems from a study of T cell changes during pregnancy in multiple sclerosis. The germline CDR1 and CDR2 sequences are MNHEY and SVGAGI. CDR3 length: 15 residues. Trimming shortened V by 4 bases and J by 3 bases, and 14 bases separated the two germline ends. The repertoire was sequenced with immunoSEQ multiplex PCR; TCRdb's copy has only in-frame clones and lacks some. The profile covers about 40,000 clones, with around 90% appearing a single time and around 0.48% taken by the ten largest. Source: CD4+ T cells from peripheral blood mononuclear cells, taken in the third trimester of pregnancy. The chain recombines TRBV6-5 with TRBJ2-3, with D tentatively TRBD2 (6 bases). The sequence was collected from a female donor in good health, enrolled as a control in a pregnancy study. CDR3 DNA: TGTGCCAGCAGTTCCAGGCCGGGGGTGACAGATACGCAGTATTTT. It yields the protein CASSSRPGVTDTQYF.